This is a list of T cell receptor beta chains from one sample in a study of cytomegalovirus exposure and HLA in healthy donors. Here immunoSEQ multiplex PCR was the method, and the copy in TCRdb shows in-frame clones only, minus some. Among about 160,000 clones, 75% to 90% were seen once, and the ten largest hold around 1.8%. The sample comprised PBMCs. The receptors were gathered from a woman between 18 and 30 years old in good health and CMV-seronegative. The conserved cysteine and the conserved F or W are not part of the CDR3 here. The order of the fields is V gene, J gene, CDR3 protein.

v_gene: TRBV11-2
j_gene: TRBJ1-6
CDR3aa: ASRAGSSLAHNSPLH

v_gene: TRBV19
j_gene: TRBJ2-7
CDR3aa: ASSIGGGPAYEQY

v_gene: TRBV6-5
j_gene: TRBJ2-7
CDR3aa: ASSYGAGGPGEQY

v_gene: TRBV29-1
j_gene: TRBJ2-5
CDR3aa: SVVPVGVPLYAQY

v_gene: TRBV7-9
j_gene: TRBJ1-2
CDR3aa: ASSYGQGARYGYT

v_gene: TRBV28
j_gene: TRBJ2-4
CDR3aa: ASISGTSGKNIQY

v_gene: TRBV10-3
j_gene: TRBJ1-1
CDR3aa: ATSLRGSGEAF

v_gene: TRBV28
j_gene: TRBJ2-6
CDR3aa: ASRRAGANVLT

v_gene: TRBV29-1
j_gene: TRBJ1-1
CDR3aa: SAEGGIGDTEAF

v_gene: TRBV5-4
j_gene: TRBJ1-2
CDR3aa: ASSRDRDGYT

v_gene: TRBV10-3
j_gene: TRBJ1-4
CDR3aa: ATSQESSEKLF

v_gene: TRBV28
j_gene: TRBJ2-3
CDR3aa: ASREATRTDTQY

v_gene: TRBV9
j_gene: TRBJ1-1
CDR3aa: ASSALGGGTEAF

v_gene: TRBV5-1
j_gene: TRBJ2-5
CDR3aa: ASSFAPQETQY

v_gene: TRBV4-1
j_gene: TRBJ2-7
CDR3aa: ASSPTKGLHNYEQY

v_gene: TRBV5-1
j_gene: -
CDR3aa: ASSLGSGAYEQY

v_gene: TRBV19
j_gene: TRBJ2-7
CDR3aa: ASSPGTGLTYEQY

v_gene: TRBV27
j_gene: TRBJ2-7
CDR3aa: ASIGQGLYEQY

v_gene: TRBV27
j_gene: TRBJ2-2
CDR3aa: ASSPSGRPKGELF

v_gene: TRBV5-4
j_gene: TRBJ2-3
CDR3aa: ASSSGLAGVPQDTQY

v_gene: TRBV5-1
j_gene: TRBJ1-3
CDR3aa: ASSLFPLEDTIY

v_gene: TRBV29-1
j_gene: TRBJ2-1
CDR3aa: SGQGIRNNEQF

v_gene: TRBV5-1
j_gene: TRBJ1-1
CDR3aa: ASSWTGEDATEAF

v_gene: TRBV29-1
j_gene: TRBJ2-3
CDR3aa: SVDGGQGTDTQY

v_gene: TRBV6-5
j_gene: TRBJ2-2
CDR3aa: ASRATDGELF

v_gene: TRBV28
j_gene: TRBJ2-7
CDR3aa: ASYWAELSYEQY

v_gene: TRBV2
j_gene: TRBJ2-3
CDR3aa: ASSEALGSGTDTQY

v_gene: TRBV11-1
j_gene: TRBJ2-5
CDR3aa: ASSFGTGPGVAQY

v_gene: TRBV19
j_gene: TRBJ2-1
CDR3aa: ASSIMGLAGGEQF

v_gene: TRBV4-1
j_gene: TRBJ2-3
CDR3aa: ASSQRFRGGIIDTQY

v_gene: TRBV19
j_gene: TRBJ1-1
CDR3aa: ASSIAGRVGTEAF

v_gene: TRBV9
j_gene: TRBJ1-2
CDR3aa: ASSVTHRAGYT

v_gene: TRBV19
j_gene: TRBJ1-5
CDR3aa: ASSIGQGNVPQH

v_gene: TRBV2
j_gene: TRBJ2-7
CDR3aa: ASSEVRLTGHYEQY

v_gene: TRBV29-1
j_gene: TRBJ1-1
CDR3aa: SVPPGQGAPNTEAF

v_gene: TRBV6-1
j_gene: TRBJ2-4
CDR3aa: ASSARQPAAKNIQY

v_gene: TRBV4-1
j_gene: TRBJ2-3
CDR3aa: ASSRYWTDTQY

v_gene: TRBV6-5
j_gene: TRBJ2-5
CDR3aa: ASSTRTGGETQY

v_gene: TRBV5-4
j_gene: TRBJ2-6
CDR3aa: ASSRTGSGANVLT

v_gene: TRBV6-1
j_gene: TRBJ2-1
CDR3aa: ASRGYSGRNEQF

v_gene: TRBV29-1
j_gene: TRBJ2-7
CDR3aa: SVDGLAGSYEQY

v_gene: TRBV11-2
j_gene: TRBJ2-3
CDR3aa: ASSFRLSTDTQY

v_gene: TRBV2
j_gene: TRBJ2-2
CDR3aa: ATGTGSCGELF

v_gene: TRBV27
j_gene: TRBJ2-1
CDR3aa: ASNDVNRYNEQF

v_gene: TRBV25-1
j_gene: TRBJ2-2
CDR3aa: ASSPPGQGWGTGELF

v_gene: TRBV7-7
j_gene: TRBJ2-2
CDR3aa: ASSLHTGELF

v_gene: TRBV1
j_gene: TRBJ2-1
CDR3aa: TSSQRTKTSGRESSYNEQF

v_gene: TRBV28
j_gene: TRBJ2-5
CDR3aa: ASSHKMGLQETQY

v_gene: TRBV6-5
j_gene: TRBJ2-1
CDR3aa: ASSQTWEGNNEQF

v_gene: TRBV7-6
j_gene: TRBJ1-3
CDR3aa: ASSTIRGAGNTIY

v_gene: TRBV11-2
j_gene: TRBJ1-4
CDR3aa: ASSGTVNEKLF